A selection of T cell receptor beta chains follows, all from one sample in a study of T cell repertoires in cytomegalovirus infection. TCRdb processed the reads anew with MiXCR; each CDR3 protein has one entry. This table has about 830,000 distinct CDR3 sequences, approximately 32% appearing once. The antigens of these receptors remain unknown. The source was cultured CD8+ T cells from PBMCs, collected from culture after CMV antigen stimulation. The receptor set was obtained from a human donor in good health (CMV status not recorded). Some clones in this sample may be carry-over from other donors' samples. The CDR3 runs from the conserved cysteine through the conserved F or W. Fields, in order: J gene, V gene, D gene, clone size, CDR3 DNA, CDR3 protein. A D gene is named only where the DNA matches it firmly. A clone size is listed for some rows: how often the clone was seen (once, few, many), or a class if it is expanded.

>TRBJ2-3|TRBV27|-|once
TGTGCCAGCAGTCCCTGGGAGGGGGGATTTAGCACAGATACGCAGTATTTT
CASSPWEGGFSTDTQYF
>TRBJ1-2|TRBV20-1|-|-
TGCAGTGCTAGTGCGGCACTTGATTTTAACTATGGCTACACCTTC
CSASAALDFNYGYTF
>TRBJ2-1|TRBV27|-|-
TGTGCCAGCAGCGCCGCCACCTACAATGAGCAGTTCTTC
CASSAATYNEQFF
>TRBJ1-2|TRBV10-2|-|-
TGCGCCAGCAGTGAGGACGGTTACTATGGCTACACCTTC
CASSEDGYYGYTF
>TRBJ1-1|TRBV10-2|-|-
TGCGCCAGCAGTGAATTGGACACTGAAGCTTTCTTT
CASSELDTEAFF
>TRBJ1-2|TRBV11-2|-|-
TGTGCCAGCAGCCTTTCGGGACGGATCTATGGCTACACCTTC
CASSLSGRIYGYTF
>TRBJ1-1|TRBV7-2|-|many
TGTGCCAGCAGTTTGGAGCTTAGGGGTTGGGACACTGAAGCTTTCTTT
CASSLELRGWDTEAFF
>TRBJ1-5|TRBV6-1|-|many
TGTGCCGTCGGCGGCAGGTCGGGCAATCAGCCCCAGCATTTT
CAVGGRSGNQPQHF
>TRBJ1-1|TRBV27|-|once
TGTGCCAGCAGTTTAGGTCCCCCAAGGGCAGGGATGAACACTGAAGCTTTCTTT
CASSLGPPRAGMNTEAFF
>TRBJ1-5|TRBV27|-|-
TGTGCCAGCAGTTTATCGACGGGACCGGGGAGCAATCAGCCCCAGCATTTT
CASSLSTGPGSNQPQHF
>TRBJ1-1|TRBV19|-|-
TGTGCCAGTAGCCTCACCTTGGTGACGAACACTGAAGCTTTCTTT
CASSLTLVTNTEAFF
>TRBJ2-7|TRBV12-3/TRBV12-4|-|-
TGTGCCAGCAGTTTCGCGGTCGGACTCTGGTCCGAGCAGTACTTC
CASSFAVGLWSEQYF
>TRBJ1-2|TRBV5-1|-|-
TGCGCCAGCAGCTCCGGGACCCCGGAGATACGCGGCTACACCTTC
CASSSGTPEIRGYTF
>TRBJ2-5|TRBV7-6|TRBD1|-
TGTGCCAGCAGCCTCATTACCCAGACAGGGGAAGAGACCCAGTACTTC
CASSLITQTGEETQYF
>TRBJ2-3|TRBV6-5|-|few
TGTGCCAGCAGTTACTCGATTACATTTAGCACAGATACGCAGTATTTT
CASSYSITFSTDTQYF
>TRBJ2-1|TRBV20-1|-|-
TGCAGTGCTAGTAACTTTTCGACAGGCAATGAGCAGTTCTTC
CSASNFSTGNEQFF
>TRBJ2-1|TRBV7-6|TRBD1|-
TGTGCCAGCAGCGTGGGACAGAGCTATGGGCAGTTCTTC
CASSVGQSYGQFF